The 15 T cell receptor beta chains below come from one sample, sequenced in a study of technical replicates of blood from several donors. Sequencing used immunoSEQ multiplex PCR; TCRdb keeps in-frame clones, though not all of them. Seen here are about 80,000 clones, 97% observed once, and the top ten hold 0.15% to 0.2%. Sequencing was done on a sample of T cells isolated from PBMCs. Every receptor here comes from a human donor in good health.

The V and J genes are TRBV7-2 and TRBJ2-3; possibly TRBD2 for D (6 bases). The CDR3 is 12 residues long. CDR1 and CDR2 from the germline V gene are SGHTA and FQGNSA. V was shortened by 5 bases and J by 10 bases, with 13 bases between the two germline ends. The CDR3 sequence: CASSPTSLAQYF. The DNA of the CDR3 is TGTGCCAGCAGCCCGACTAGTCTGGCGCAGTATTTT.

The chain recombines TRBV19 with TRBJ1-3, with D unresolved. Per germline, CDR1 LNHDA and CDR2 SQIVND (reference sequence). The CDR3 sequence is 14 residues long. Deletions cut 5 bases from V and 0 bases from J, with 8 bases between. The chain's CDR3 is CASSLGLSGNTIYF. CDR3 in DNA: TGTGCCAGTAGTTTGGGCCTCTCTGGAAACACCATATATTTT.

The CDR3 spells CASSLSGGQFF. DNA for the CDR3: TGTGCCAGCAGCTTAAGCGGGGGGCAGTTCTTC. The V call is TRBV5-6, the J call TRBJ2-1, with 8 bases that match TRBD2. The CDR3 extends over 11 amino acids. V was clipped by 2 bases and J by 12 bases; unmatched bases: 1. Germline V gene data show CDR1 as SGHDT and CDR2 as YYEEEE.

The J gene is TRBJ1-2, the V gene TRBV5-1; perhaps TRBD1 as D (6 bases). V lost 4 bases and J lost 8, with 18 bases in between. Per germline, CDR1 SGHRS and CDR2 YFSETQ. This CDR3 contains 14 residues. The CDR3 here is CASSPTTGLKGYTF. The CDR3 DNA is TGCGCCAGCAGCCCGACTACAGGGTTGAAGGGCTACACCTTC.

V and J are TRBV4-1 and TRBJ2-7; D ambiguous. This CDR3 is 13 amino acids long. Trimming shortened V by 1 base and J by 4 bases, and 8 bases separated the two germline ends. The germline V gene encodes CDR1 MGHRA and CDR2 YSYEKL. DNA of the CDR3: TGCGCCAGCAGCCAAGCTAGAACATACGAGCAGTACTTC. Residues: CASSQARTYEQYF.

This chain joins TRBV29-1 and TRBJ1-2, with D perhaps matching TRBD1 (5 bases). The length of the CDR3 is 13 residues. Deletions cut 6 bases from V and 0 bases from J, with 11 bases between. Germline values: CDR1 SQVTM, CDR2 ANQGSEA. In DNA form, the CDR3 reads TGCAGCGTGCCCAGGGTCTCTAACTATGGCTACACCTTC. Its protein product is CSVPRVSNYGYTF. Filled out from reference TRBV29-1 and TRBJ1-2, the complete variable domain reads SAVISQKPSRDICQRGTSLTIQCQVDSQVTMMFWYRQQPGQSLTLIATANQGSEATYESGFVIDKFPISRPNLTFSTLTVSNMSPEDSSIYLCSVPRVSNYGYTFGSGTRLTVV.

The chain is built from TRBV6-1 and TRBJ2-1, with 9 bases fitting TRBD2. This CDR3 has 15 amino acids. Losses at the gene ends were 2 bases for V and 4 bases for J; bases not matched to a gene: 3. Germline V gives CDR1 MNHNS, CDR2 SASEGT. The CDR3 loop is CASSESTSGYNEQFF. As DNA, the CDR3 is TGTGCCAGCAGTGAATCGACTAGCGGATACAATGAGCAGTTCTTC.

The CDR3 DNA is TGCGCCAGCAGCCACGGGTTCGCGGGAGGGCCTTACAATGAGCAGTTCTTC. Protein: CASSHGFAGGPYNEQFF. The gene calls are TRBV4-1 and TRBJ2-1, with 9 bases that match TRBD2. The CDR3 is made up of 17 amino acids. Unmatched junction bases numbered 10, after V lost 3 bases and J lost 4 bases. CDR1 and CDR2 from the germline V gene are MGHRA and YSYEKL.

This clone showed up just once. The chain combines TRBV28 with TRBJ2-3; TRBD2 agrees at 10 bases. Germline V gene sequence: CDR1 MDHEN, CDR2 SYDVKM. Germline trimming cut 6 bases from V and 5 bases from J; bases unmatched to any gene: 17. This CDR3 region has 18 residues. The CDR3 loop reads CASRPQALAGEKGDTQYF. For the CDR3, the DNA is TGTGCCAGCAGACCCCAGGCCCTAGCGGGAGAGAAGGGAGATACGCAGTATTTT.

The chain links TRBV5-4 to TRBJ1-1; 8 nucleotides agree with TRBD1. CDR1 SGHNT and CDR2 YYREEE come from the germline V gene (reference sequence). CDR3 length: 12 residues. The trim removed 4 bases at V and 12 bases at J, leaving 8 bases unmatched. For the CDR3, the DNA is TGTGCCAGCAGCCCCGGACAGGGTGGGACTTTCTTT. Translating it yields CASSPGQGGTFF. Combining the CDR3 with reference TRBV5-4 and TRBJ1-1 gives the whole variable domain ETGVTQSPTHLIKTRGQQVTLRCSSQSGHNTVSWYQQALGQGPQFIFQYYREEENGRGNFPPRFSGLQFPNYSSELNVNALELDDSALYLCASSPGQGGTFFGQGTRLTVV.

J is TRBJ2-3 and V is TRBV27; no definite D call. This CDR3 region has 17 residues. Germline V gene lookup returns CDR1 MNHEY and CDR2 SMNVEV (reference sequence). The germline V and J ends were trimmed by 10 bases and 0 bases, with 23 bases remaining between them. CDR3 sequence (DNA): TGTGCCAACCCTAAAGATCGCGTACTAATAAGCACAGATACGCAGTATTTT. This gives the protein CANPKDRVLISTDTQYF.

This chain uses TRBV5-4 with TRBJ2-5; 7 positions agree with TRBD2. CDR1 and CDR2 (germline): SGHNT, YYREEE (reference sequence). Losses at the gene ends were 0 bases for V and 4 bases for J; bases not matched to a gene: 6. This CDR3 spans 15 amino acids. In DNA form, the CDR3 reads TGTGCCAGCAGCTTGGTTCTGGGAGGGGCAGAGACCCAGTACTTC. Translating it yields CASSLVLGGAETQYF.

This rearrangement joins TRBV6-1 to TRBJ2-7; D might be TRBD2 (5 bases). Germline V gene data show CDR1 as MNHNS and CDR2 as SASEGT. V lost 7 bases to trimming and J lost 7 bases, with 20 bases between them. The CDR3 has 14 amino acids. CDR3 sequence reads: CASTNAVTSGEQYF. DNA of the CDR3: TGTGCCAGCACTAACGCGGTTACCTCGGGGGAGCAGTACTTC.

The chain employs TRBV7-9 and TRBJ1-5; 9 bases map to TRBD1. CDR1 is SEHNR and CDR2 is FQNEAQ in the germline V gene (reference sequence). The CDR3 covers 14 residues. V was clipped by 5 bases and J by 7 bases; unmatched bases: 6. The CDR3 region has the DNA TGTGCCAGCAGCGATGGACAGGGGAGGCAGCCCCAGCATTTT. Translated: CASSDGQGRQPQHF.

The genes are TRBV27 and TRBJ2-2, with 9 bases identical to TRBD1. The CDR3 covers 16 residues. CDR1 is MNHEY and CDR2 is SMNVEV in the germline V gene (reference sequence). J gave up 6 bases and V 6 bases, and 11 bases lay outside the gene matches. CDR3 sequence: CASSTGTGLFSGELFF. The DNA for the CDR3 is TGTGCCAGCAGCACAGGGACAGGGCTATTTTCCGGGGAGCTGTTTTTT.